The clone carrying this T cell receptor (beta chain) was observed many times. The antigen remains unidentified. From 400 to 450 ng of RNA, a library with molecular barcoded alpha/delta and beta/gamma adaptors was made. TCRdb ran MiXCR on the reads and lists one entry per CDR3 protein. This repertoire shows 20,000 to 25,000 distinct CDR3 sequences, approximately 13% found once; its top ten account for 60% to 80%. The sample is drawn from a study of read filtering for tumor transcriptome and immune sequencing. The overall study: IR-seq gave about 3.5 to 11 million TCR reads per sample; RNA-seq gave about 80 to 1,300.

Findings of the study overall: The CD138-negative fraction was mixed bone marrow immune cells, not pure T cells. Single-read clonotypes: about 82% of IR-seq clonotypes (about 4% of reads), roughly 70% of RNA-seq clonotypes (roughly 45% of reads).

Germline V gene data show CDR1 as LGHNA and CDR2 as YNFKEQ. V was clipped by 3 bases and J by 6 bases, with 15 bases between them. The CDR3 extends over 15 amino acids. V and J are TRBV4-2 and TRBJ2-1; D remains unclear. The source of this sequence is a donor over 35 with multiple myeloma. Sequenced input: a population of CD138-negative cells sorted from bone marrow. The CDR3 DNA follows: TGTGCCAGCAGCCATTTGGAGAGGTGGCCCAATGAGCAGTTCTTC. Translated: CASSHLERWPNEQFF.